Below are 21 T cell receptor beta chains sequenced from a single sample in a study of blood T cells in healthy people across ages. A second PCR of 7 to 11 cycles used a sample-barcoded 5' primer and a J-beta primer mix. Each CDR3 protein is one row after TCRdb ran MiXCR on the 5' RACE reads. This sample has some 1.5 million distinct CDR3 sequences, with approximately 39% found just once. The source material was blood. These receptor sequences come from a woman younger than 35 in good health.

This clonotype was recorded a few times. The junction and the germline gene differ at one end; a read error may be behind it. The chain combines TRBV4-1 with TRBJ1-2; TRBD1 is a possible D gene (5 bases). Germline V gene lookup returns CDR1 MGHRA and CDR2 YSYEKL. There are 14 residues in the CDR3. The CDR3 here is CDSSLVATDYGYTF. Here the CDR3 DNA reads TGCGACAGCAGCCTGGTGGCGACAGACTATGGCTACACCTTC.

This chain's CDR3 is CASSFRGPSNQPQHF. The CDR3 DNA sequence: TGTGCCAGCAGTTTTCGGGGTCCTAGCAATCAGCCCCAGCATTTT. This rearrangement joins TRBV12-3 or TRBV12-4 to TRBJ1-5; D gene ambiguous. V lost 3 bases to trimming and J lost 0 bases, with 9 bases between them. This CDR3 comprises 15 residues.

This clonotype has just a few counts. The V and J genes are TRBV9 and TRBJ1-6, with D possibly matching TRBD1 (6 bases). The CDR3 spans 14 residues. Germline CDR1 and CDR2: SGDLS and YYNGEE. V lost 4 bases and J 8 bases, leaving 13 bases between the germline ends. CDR3 loop: CASSNRDTYSPLHF. The CDR3 DNA reads TGTGCCAGCAGCAACCGGGACACATATTCACCCCTCCACTTT.

The genes are TRBV7-9 and TRBJ2-1, with 10 bases lining up with TRBD1. Germline CDR1 SEHNR, CDR2 FQNEAQ (reference sequence). The CDR3 consists of 15 residues. The junction had 5 bases not matched to a gene; V was cut back by 5 bases and J by 4 bases. This CDR3 is CASSLTGGKYNEQFF. The CDR3 DNA follows: TGTGCCAGCAGCCTGACAGGGGGCAAGTACAATGAGCAGTTCTTC.

The chain joins TRBV6-2 or TRBV6-3 to TRBJ2-1; the match to TRBD2 covers 8 bases. The CDR3 contains 14 residues. The germline gives CDR1 MNHEY, CDR2 SVGEGT. V lost 5 bases and J lost 13; bases outside the gene matches: 13. The CDR3 DNA is TGTGCCAGCAGTCCCTATCGGACTAGCCGGGAACAGTTCTTC. Protein product: CASSPYRTSREQFF.

The chain employs TRBV27 and TRBJ1-4, with D possibly TRBD1 on 5 matching bases. CDR3 size: 17 residues. Between the trimmed V and J ends, which lost 6 bases and 0 bases, there was a span of 17 bases. CDR1 and CDR2 (germline): MNHEY, SMNVEV (reference sequence). CDR3 amino acids: CASSPLTADATNEKLFF. In nucleotides, the CDR3 is TGTGCCAGCAGCCCTTTGACAGCTGATGCAACTAATGAAAAACTGTTTTTT.

The chain is built from TRBV7-2 and TRBJ1-1; D call uncertain. The V gene lost 0 bases and the J gene lost 1 base, with 9 bases spanning the gap. Germline V gene sequence: CDR1 SGHTA, CDR2 FQGNSA. The CDR3 covers 15 residues. CDR3 nucleotide sequence: TGTGCCAGCAGCTTAGCCGCAGGACCGAACACTGAAGCTTTCTTT. Protein product: CASSLAAGPNTEAFF. Full variable domain (remainder filled in from reference TRBV7-2 and TRBJ1-1): GAGVSQSPSNKVTEKGKDVELRCDPISGHTALYWYRQSLGQGLEFLIYFQGNSAPDKSGLPSDRFSAERTGGSVSTLTIQRTQQEDSAVYLCASSLAAGPNTEAFFGQGTRLTVV.

The sample holds a few counts of this clonotype. J is TRBJ2-3 and V is TRBV24-1; D possibly uses TRBD1 or TRBD2 (5 bases each). V shed 3 bases and J shed 2 bases, with 14 bases lying between them. CDR1 is KGHDR, CDR2 SFDVKD, per germline. The length of the CDR3 is 16 residues. CDR3 residues: CATSDGTAGPTDTQYF. The DNA for the CDR3 is TGTGCCACCAGTGATGGGACCGCAGGACCCACAGATACGCAGTATTTT.

This clonotype was seen more than once but under ten times. V is TRBV2 and J is TRBJ1-5; 10 bases align to TRBD1. J lost 0 bases, V lost 6 bases, and 8 bases had no gene match. CDR1 SNHLY and CDR2 FYNNEI come from the germline V gene. The CDR3 is 17 residues long. The CDR3 coding sequence is TGTGCCAGCAGGGGGGACAGGGGAGTATTTAGCAATCAGCCCCAGCATTTT. Its translation is CASRGDRGVFSNQPQHF.

This clonotype appeared a few times. The chain has TRBV4-3 and TRBJ2-4; D may be TRBD2 (5 bases). Trimming removed 2 bases from V and 0 bases from J, with 11 bases in between. This CDR3 contains 16 residues. Per germline, CDR1 LGHNA and CDR2 YSLEER. The CDR3, as DNA: TGCGCCAGCAGCCAATCCGCGGGTGTAGCCAAAAACATTCAGTACTTC. Residues: CASSQSAGVAKNIQYF.

The genes are TRBV7-9 and TRBJ2-1; no reliable D call. Trimming removed 2 bases at V and 6 bases at J, with 17 bases between. The CDR3 length is 16 residues. Germline assignment: CDR1 SEHNR and CDR2 FQNEAQ (reference sequence). The CDR3 spells CASSLKGRNRLNEQFF. The DNA of the CDR3 is TGTGCCAGCAGCTTAAAAGGTAGAAACCGTCTCAATGAGCAGTTCTTC.

This clonotype was seen more than once but under ten times. The CDR3 coding sequence is TGTGCCAGCAGTGCCCCTTTGGAAGAGACCCAGTACTTC. The encoded protein is CASSAPLEETQYF. The rearrangement uses TRBV6-6 and TRBJ2-5; D ambiguous. Germline V gene data show CDR1 as MNHNY and CDR2 as SVGAGI (reference sequence). There are 13 residues in the CDR3. Trimming shortened V by 5 bases and J by 3 bases, and 10 bases separated the two germline ends.

The gene calls are TRBV2 and TRBJ2-5; 8 nucleotides align to TRBD1. Per germline, CDR1 SNHLY and CDR2 FYNNEI. The CDR3 sequence is 15 residues long. With V trimmed by 6 bases and J by 11 bases, 17 bases remained unmatched. The CDR3: CASRDDRGTYNEQYF. DNA of the CDR3: TGTGCCAGCAGGGATGACAGGGGAACCTACAATGAGCAGTACTTC.

This clonotype was picked up a small number of times. The chain carries TRBV6-5 and TRBJ1-1; TRBD1 is a possible D gene (5 bases). The V gene's germline CDR1 is MNHEY and CDR2 SVGAGI. The CDR3 contains 13 residues. The V gene lost 6 bases and the J gene lost 0 bases, with 8 bases spanning the gap. The CDR3 DNA reads TGTGCCAGCAGAGTACAGGTGAACACTGAAGCTTTCTTT. This encodes CASRVQVNTEAFF.

This clonotype has only a few counts. This chain connects TRBV7-9 to TRBJ1-1, with a tentative D call TRBD1 (5 bases). The CDR3 runs to 14 residues. Trimming removed 0 bases from V and 4 bases from J, with 9 bases in between. The germline CDR1 and CDR2 sequences are SEHNR and FQNEAQ (reference sequence). This CDR3 reads CASSLASGGTEAFF. In DNA, the CDR3 is TGTGCCAGCAGCTTAGCCAGCGGGGGCACTGAAGCTTTCTTT.

This clonotype appeared a few times. This sequence joins TRBV25-1 and TRBJ2-7; TRBD2 matches at 10 bases. J gave up 7 bases and V 2 bases, and 8 bases lay outside the gene matches. The CDR3 extends over 15 amino acids. In germline, CDR1 is MGHDK, CDR2 SYGVNS. DNA of the CDR3: TGTGCCAGCAGTGAACCGGGACTAGCGTACAATGAGCAGTACTTC. Translating it yields CASSEPGLAYNEQYF.

The chain is built from TRBV4-3 and TRBJ2-1; TRBD2 aligns across 7 bases. The CDR3 contains 15 residues. V lost 1 base and J lost 6; bases outside the gene matches: 6. CDR1 LGHNA and CDR2 YSLEER come from the germline V gene. The CDR3 region has the DNA TGCGCCAGCAGCCAAGCGGCGGGAGTCATCAATGAGCAGTTCTTC. Translation: CASSQAAGVINEQFF.

Here the CDR3 reads CASTSGGEGYTF. The CDR3 coding sequence is TGTGCCAGCACCTCCGGGGGTGAAGGCTACACCTTC. The J gene is TRBJ1-2, the V gene TRBV7-9; perhaps TRBD1 as D (5 bases). The CDR3 is made up of 12 amino acids. Per the germline V gene, CDR1 is SEHNR and CDR2 is FQNEAQ (reference sequence). The V end lost 7 bases, the J end lost 8 bases, and 14 bases lay between the germline ends.

This clonotype turned up a few times. This sequence joins TRBV2 and TRBJ2-7; D is unresolved. Germline values: CDR1 SNHLY, CDR2 FYNNEI. The CDR3 has 11 residues. Trimming removed 5 bases from V and 6 bases from J, with 8 bases in between. The CDR3 sequence is CASSKTREQYF. In nucleotides, the CDR3 is TGTGCCAGCAGTAAAACGCGCGAGCAGTACTTC.

The chain links TRBV7-9 to TRBJ1-6; D is unresolved. Trimming took off 5 bases at V and 5 bases at J, with 13 bases between the two ends. Germline CDR1 SEHNR, CDR2 FQNEAQ (reference sequence). CDR3 length: 15 residues. The CDR3 region has the DNA TGTGCCAGCAGCCCTCGTCAGGTTCATAATTCACCCCTCCACTTT. Protein: CASSPRQVHNSPLHF.

This clonotype was seen only a few times. This chain links TRBV6-5 with TRBJ1-4; a weak D match, TRBD1 (5 bases). The CDR3 spans 14 residues. V lost 2 bases and J 8 bases, leaving 12 bases between the germline ends. CDR1 is MNHEY and CDR2 is SVGAGI in the germline V gene. CDR3 sequence (DNA): TGTGCCAGCAGTTACGGGGGGGTTAACGAAAAACTGTTTTTT. Protein: CASSYGGVNEKLFF.